These 32 T cell receptor beta chains came from one sample sequenced in a study of T and B cells in COVID-19 patients. BIOMED2 TRB-A/B primer pools were used in multiplex TRB PCR. One entry per CDR3 protein results from TCRdb running MiXCR on the multiplex PCR reads. The sample lists 6,500 to 10,000 distinct CDR3 sequences, approximately 30% occurring once. Blood genomic DNA input for TRB amplification was about 240-500 ng. Sample: blood. Every receptor here comes from a human donor with active COVID-19.

In its sample, this clonotype was seen a few times. The gene calls are TRBV11-2 and TRBJ1-4; no clear D gene. This CDR3 has 14 residues. CDR1 and CDR2 from the germline V gene are SGHAT and FQNNGV. V lost 5 bases and J lost 0, with 7 bases in between. The CDR3 nucleotides read TGTGCCAGCAGCCTCTTGGCAACTAATGAAAAACTGTTTTTT. This encodes CASSLLATNEKLFF. The full variable domain, rest sourced from reference TRBV11-2 and TRBJ1-4, is EAGVAQSPRYKIIEKRQSVAFWCNPISGHATLYWYQQILGQGPKLLIQFQNNGVVDDSQLPKDRFSAERLKGVDSTLKIQPAKLEDSAVYLCASSLLATNEKLFFGSGTQLSVL.

About this clonotype: Mismatch with germline at one junction end may stem from a read error. V usage is TRBV5-6 and J usage is TRBJ2-7; no clear D. This CDR3 spans 12 amino acids. The V gene's germline CDR1 is SGHDT and CDR2 YYEEEE. The CDR3 loop is CARSLVGREQYF. CDR3 coding DNA: TGTGCCAGAAGCTTGGTCGGACGGGAGCAGTACTTC.

The chain joins TRBV7-2 to TRBJ2-7; D is unresolved. The CDR3 runs to 11 residues. Germline values: CDR1 SGHTA, CDR2 FQGNSA. The V end lost 5 bases, the J end lost 2 bases, and 4 bases lay between the germline ends. CDR3 DNA: TGTGCCAGCAGCAACACCTACGAGCAGTACTTC. Amino acids: CASSNTYEQYF.

By sample share, this clonotype is medium-sized. This sequence joins TRBV19 and TRBJ1-1; 12 bases are shared with TRBD1. CDR3 length: 15 amino acids. V gave up 5 bases and J gave up 4 bases; unmatched junction bases: 5. Germline V CDR1 and CDR2: LNHDA, SQIVND (reference sequence). In DNA, the CDR3 is TGTGCCAGTAGTTGGGACAGGGGGCCGATCACTGAAGCTTTCTTT. Protein sequence: CASSWDRGPITEAFF.

In its sample, this clonotype ranks as medium-sized. The chain combines TRBV19 with TRBJ1-2; TRBD1 agrees at 8 bases. Germline V lookup: CDR1 LNHDA, CDR2 SQIVND (reference sequence). The length of the CDR3 is 15 residues. Losses at the gene ends were 5 bases for V and 1 base for J; bases not matched to a gene: 6. The CDR3 loop reads CASSPTGANNYGYTF. The DNA for the CDR3 is TGTGCCAGTAGTCCGACAGGGGCCAATAACTATGGCTACACCTTC.

This clonotype ranks as medium-sized (0.01 to 0.1%). The gene calls are TRBV29-1 and TRBJ2-1; 13 bases are a match to TRBD2. This CDR3 is built from 13 residues. Germline V CDR1 and CDR2: SQVTM, ANQGSEA. V was clipped by 7 bases and J by 8 bases; unmatched bases: 5. CDR3 coding DNA: TGCAGCGCCCGAACTAGCGGGGGGGATGAGCAGTTCTTC. It is translated as CSARTSGGDEQFF.

The chain recombines TRBV6-1 with TRBJ1-2, with D uncertain. This CDR3 is 13 amino acids long. Between the trimmed V and J ends, which lost 3 bases and 4 bases, there was a span of 9 bases. CDR1 is MNHNS, CDR2 SASEGT, per germline. This CDR3 reads CASSEAKSYGYTF. CDR3 bases: TGTGCCAGCAGTGAGGCGAAGAGCTATGGCTACACCTTC.

This clonotype was seen a handful of times. V usage is TRBV6-2 or TRBV6-3 and J usage is TRBJ2-5; TRBD1 is a possible D gene (5 bases). Looked up from germline, CDR1 is MNHEY and CDR2 is SVGEGT. The CDR3 has 12 residues. The V gene lost 6 bases and the J gene lost 6 bases, with 11 bases spanning the gap. The chain's CDR3 is CASRGPVKTQYF. The CDR3 region has the DNA TGTGCCAGCAGGGGGCCTGTGAAGACCCAGTACTTC.

This clonotype was observed a few times. Written as DNA, the CDR3 is TGTGCCACCGCACACGGATTCCAAGAGACCCAGTACTTC. This translates into CATAHGFQETQYF. The chain links TRBV10-3 to TRBJ2-5; D call uncertain. Germline loops: CDR1 ENHRY, CDR2 SYGVKD. Trimming took 10 bases from V and 1 from J, leaving 13 bases between them. This CDR3 has 13 amino acids.

This clonotype occurred a few times. The genes are TRBV5-1 and TRBJ2-1, with D perhaps TRBD1 (5 bases). The V end was cut by 3 bases, the J end by 0 bases, with 19 bases between. The length of the CDR3 is 18 residues. Germline CDR1 and CDR2: SGHRS and YFSETQ. DNA for the CDR3: TGCGCCAGCAGCTCGTATCGCAGGGATAGGGGCTCCTACAATGAGCAGTTCTTC. It encodes CASSSYRRDRGSYNEQFF.

Within the sample, this clonotype is medium-sized. The chain uses TRBV18 and TRBJ1-4; no firm D call. Looked up from germline, CDR1 is KGHSH and CDR2 is LQKENI. Trimming shortened V by 6 bases and J by 6 bases, and 5 bases separated the two germline ends. The CDR3 runs to 11 residues. CDR3 sequence reads: CASSGYEKLFF. In DNA, the CDR3 is TGTGCCAGCTCTGGATATGAAAAACTGTTTTTT.

This chain joins TRBV6-1 and TRBJ2-4; D is uncertain. Trimming took 5 bases from V and 0 from J, leaving 8 bases between them. This CDR3 spans 14 amino acids. The germline CDR1 and CDR2 sequences are MNHNS and SASEGT. Here the CDR3 reads CASSYTLAKNIQYF. For the CDR3, the DNA is TGTGCCAGCAGTTACACGCTAGCCAAAAACATTCAGTACTTC.

The V and J genes are TRBV12-3 or TRBV12-4 and TRBJ1-6, with TRBD1 as a possible D gene (6 bases). Trimming removed 6 bases at V and 7 bases at J, with 16 bases between. The CDR3 sequence is 15 residues long. CDR3 amino acids: CASREQQGMNSPLHF. DNA for the CDR3: TGTGCCAGCAGAGAACAACAGGGTATGAATTCACCCCTCCACTTT.

This chain uses TRBV6-5 with TRBJ1-5, with 7 bases matching TRBD1. V lost 6 bases to trimming and J lost 0 bases; unmatched junction nucleotides: 17. The CDR3 runs 19 residues. CDR1 and CDR2 from the germline V gene are MNHEY and SVGAGI. The CDR3 DNA reads as TGTGCCAGCAGCATCCTTGGGGCAGGGGGGCTACATAGCAATCAGCCCCAGCATTTT. Translation gives CASSILGAGGLHSNQPQHF.

The chain recombines TRBV6-5 with TRBJ1-1; D is unclear. V was trimmed by 2 bases and J by 4 bases, leaving 8 bases between them. CDR3 length equals 13 residues. CDR1 and CDR2 from the germline V gene are MNHEY and SVGAGI. The CDR3 spells CASSYAQATEAFF. The DNA for the CDR3 is TGTGCCAGCAGTTACGCTCAGGCCACTGAAGCTTTCTTT.

V and J are TRBV6-6 and TRBJ2-5, with unresolved D. The germline V gene encodes CDR1 MNHNY and CDR2 SVGAGI (reference sequence). The CDR3 extends over 12 amino acids. The V end lost 3 bases, the J end lost 2 bases, and 4 bases lay between the germline ends. Written as DNA, the CDR3 is TGTGCCAGCAGTTATACACAAGAGACCCAGTACTTC. Translating it yields CASSYTQETQYF.

The V gene is TRBV10-1, the J gene TRBJ1-2, with D possibly being TRBD1 (6 bases). Germline V gene sequence: CDR1 WNHNN, CDR2 SYGVQD (reference sequence). This CDR3 spans 13 amino acids. The V end was cut by 5 bases, the J end by 8 bases, with 15 bases between. The DNA for the CDR3 is TGCGCCAGCAGTCCGGGGGGCGCCGGGGGCTACACCTTC. This codes for CASSPGGAGGYTF.

The chain links TRBV20-1 to TRBJ2-1; D is unresolved. Germline CDR1 reads DFQATT; CDR2 reads SNEGSKA (reference sequence). The CDR3 contains 12 residues. The germline V and J ends were trimmed by 0 bases and 8 bases, with 8 bases remaining between them. The CDR3 here is CSARDLWDEQFF. The CDR3 region has the DNA TGCAGTGCTAGAGACTTATGGGATGAGCAGTTCTTC.

This clonotype is classed as medium-sized (0.01 to 0.1%). The V gene is TRBV24-1, the J gene TRBJ2-3, with a possible D match to TRBD1 (6 bases). The CDR3 loop spans 16 amino acids. V was pared by 4 bases and J by 3 bases, with 16 bases between. Germline loops: CDR1 KGHDR, CDR2 SFDVKD. The CDR3, as DNA: TGTGCCACCAGTGAACCACAGGGATTCGTGACAGATACGCAGTATTTT. This translates into CATSEPQGFVTDTQYF.

A few counts support this clonotype. V is TRBV6-1 and J is TRBJ2-7; 7 nucleotides match TRBD1. Germline-derived CDR1 and CDR2 are MNHNS and SASEGT. V gave up 5 bases and J gave up 4 bases; unmatched junction bases: 8. There are 14 residues in the CDR3. CDR3 in DNA: TGTGCCAGCAGTCCAAATAGGGGGCCTTACGAGCAGTACGTC. As protein: CASSPNRGPYEQYV.

This clonotype turned up a few times. The chain links TRBV24-1 to TRBJ2-5; maybe TRBD2 (5 bases). This CDR3 region has 13 residues. Germline V gene lookup returns CDR1 KGHDR and CDR2 SFDVKD. Trimming left V 4 bases short and J 4 bases short, with 9 bases between. Here the CDR3 reads CATSDEGGETQYF. The CDR3 nucleotides are TGTGCCACCAGTGACGAAGGAGGAGAGACCCAGTACTTC.

This chain links TRBV5-6 with TRBJ2-7; 7 positions agree with TRBD2. Trimming removed 2 bases from V and 5 bases from J; junction bases left unmatched: 4. In germline, CDR1 is SGHDT, CDR2 YYEEEE. This CDR3 region has 13 residues. CDR3 sequence (DNA): TGTGCCAGCAGCTTCCGGGCGGGAGACGAGCAGTACGTC. Encoded protein: CASSFRAGDEQYV.

This clonotype is judged medium-sized (0.01 to 0.1%). The V call is TRBV6-2 or TRBV6-3, the J call TRBJ2-3, with 7 nucleotides matching TRBD1. The trim removed 4 bases at V and 2 bases at J, leaving 6 bases unmatched. CDR1 and CDR2 from the germline V gene are MNHEY and SVGEGT. The CDR3 is made up of 15 amino acids. DNA for the CDR3: TGTGCCAGCAGTTCGGACAGGAGAGTCACAGATACGCAGTATTTT. Encoded protein: CASSSDRRVTDTQYF.

This clonotype rates as medium-sized. The chain links TRBV15 to TRBJ2-3; D may be TRBD2 (6 bases). Germline loops: CDR1 LNHNV, CDR2 YYDKDF (reference sequence). V lost 0 bases, J lost 4 bases, and 17 bases lay in between. There are 17 residues in the CDR3. CDR3 in DNA: TGTGCCACCAGCAGAGATCGGCGGACTACCGAGTCAGATACGCAGTATTTT. Translating it yields CATSRDRRTTESDTQYF. Full variable domain (missing parts from reference TRBV15 and TRBJ2-3): DAMVIQNPRYQVTQFGKPVTLSCSQTLNHNVMYWYQQKSSQAPKLLFHYYDKDFNNEADTPDNFQSRRPNTSFCFLDIRSPGLGDTAMYLCATSRDRRTTESDTQYFGPGTRLTVL.

This clonotype qualifies as medium-sized. The chain has TRBV6-5 and TRBJ2-7; a possible D gene is TRBD1 (6 bases). Between the trimmed V and J ends, which lost 0 bases and 6 bases, there was a span of 15 bases. Germline-derived CDR1 and CDR2 are MNHEY and SVGAGI. CDR3 length: 15 amino acids. The CDR3 region has the DNA TGTGCCAGCAGTTACTCGACAGGATGGGTCGCCGAGCAGTACTTC. This gives the protein CASSYSTGWVAEQYF.

This clonotype appeared a few times. The DNA for the CDR3 is TGTGCCAGCAGCCGAGACAGGGCTGGTTCACCCCTCCACTTT. Its protein product is CASSRDRAGSPLHF. The chain uses TRBV6-1 and TRBJ1-6; 7 bases are a match to TRBD1. The CDR3 length is 14 residues. Trimming took 6 bases from V and 9 from J; bases not matched to a gene: 8. Germline-derived CDR1 and CDR2 are MNHNS and SASEGT.

This clonotype is medium-sized in the sample. This chain uses TRBV19 with TRBJ1-5; D is undetermined. This CDR3 is built from 17 residues. From germline, CDR1 is LNHDA and CDR2 SQIVND (reference sequence). V lost 1 base and J lost 7, with 20 bases in between. Here the CDR3 reads CASSIGRQVPRGQPQHF. In nucleotides, the CDR3 is TGTGCCAGTAGTATAGGGCGGCAGGTCCCCCGCGGGCAGCCCCAGCATTTT.

The table lists this clonotype with a few counts. The chain carries TRBV12-3 or TRBV12-4 and TRBJ2-1; perhaps TRBD2 as D (5 bases). Trimming took 8 bases from V and 9 from J, leaving 14 bases between them. The CDR3 loop spans 12 amino acids. For the CDR3, the DNA is TGTGCCAGCGCTCAGCCCGGGGTTGAGCAGTTCTTC. Its translation is CASAQPGVEQFF.

By sample share, this clonotype is medium-sized. J is TRBJ1-4 and V is TRBV5-6; weak D call: TRBD1 (6 bases). CDR3 length equals 14 residues. With 6 bases removed from V and 7 bases from J, the gap between germline ends came to 16 bases. Germline V gives CDR1 SGHDT, CDR2 YYEEEE. CDR3 sequence: CASMVDGGSEKLFF. For the CDR3, the DNA is TGTGCCAGCATGGTCGACGGGGGCAGTGAAAAACTGTTTTTT.

The chain links TRBV4-1 to TRBJ2-1, with TRBD2 matching 11 bases. This CDR3 has 18 amino acids. Germline loops: CDR1 MGHRA, CDR2 YSYEKL. With 0 bases clipped from V and 4 bases from J, the junction kept 8 bases outside the gene matches. The CDR3 protein is CASSQDWASGGLYNEQFF. The CDR3, as DNA: TGCGCCAGCAGCCAAGATTGGGCTAGCGGGGGGCTATACAATGAGCAGTTCTTC.

The rearrangement links TRBV9 to TRBJ2-5; D not resolved. Germline V gene data show CDR1 as SGDLS and CDR2 as YYNGEE. The V and J ends lost 0 bases and 4 bases respectively, with 10 bases between them. The CDR3 has 14 residues. The CDR3 region is CASSVGPLGETQYF. CDR3 nucleotide sequence: TGTGCCAGCAGCGTAGGGCCCCTCGGAGAGACCCAGTACTTC.

By its share, this clonotype is medium-sized. The chain joins TRBV12-3 or TRBV12-4 to TRBJ2-7; TRBD1 agrees at 7 bases. J lost 4 bases, V lost 4 bases, and 1 base had no gene match. This CDR3 is 12 amino acids long. DNA for the CDR3: TGTGCCAGCAGTTCAGGGGGTTACGAGCAGTACTTC. It yields the protein CASSSGGYEQYF.